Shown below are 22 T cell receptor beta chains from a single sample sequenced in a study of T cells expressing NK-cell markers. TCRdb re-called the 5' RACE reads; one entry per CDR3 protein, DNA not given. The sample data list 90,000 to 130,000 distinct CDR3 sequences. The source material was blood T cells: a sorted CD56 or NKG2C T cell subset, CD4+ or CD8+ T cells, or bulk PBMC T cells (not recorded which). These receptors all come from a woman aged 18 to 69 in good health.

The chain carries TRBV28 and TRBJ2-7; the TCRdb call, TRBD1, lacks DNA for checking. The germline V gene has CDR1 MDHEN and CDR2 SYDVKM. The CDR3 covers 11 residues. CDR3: CASSLAPEQYF.

The CDR3 protein is CASSPGGDFQTAFF. J is TRBJ1-1 and V is TRBV7-3. Germline CDR1 SGHTA, CDR2 FQGTGA. The CDR3 covers 14 residues.

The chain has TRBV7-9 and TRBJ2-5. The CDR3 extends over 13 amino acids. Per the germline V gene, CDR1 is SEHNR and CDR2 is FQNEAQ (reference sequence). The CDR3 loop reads CASSVAAQETQYF.

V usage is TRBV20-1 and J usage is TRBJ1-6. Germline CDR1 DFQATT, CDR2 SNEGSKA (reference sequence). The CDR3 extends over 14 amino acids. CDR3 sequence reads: CSARGRGIRSPLHF.

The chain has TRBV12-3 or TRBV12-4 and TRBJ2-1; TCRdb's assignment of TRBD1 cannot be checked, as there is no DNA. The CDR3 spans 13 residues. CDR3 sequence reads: CASSLAGGGEQFF.

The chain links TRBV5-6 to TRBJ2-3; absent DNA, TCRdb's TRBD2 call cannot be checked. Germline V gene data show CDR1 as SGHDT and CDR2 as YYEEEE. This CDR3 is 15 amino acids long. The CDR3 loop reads CASSPAGISTDTQYF.

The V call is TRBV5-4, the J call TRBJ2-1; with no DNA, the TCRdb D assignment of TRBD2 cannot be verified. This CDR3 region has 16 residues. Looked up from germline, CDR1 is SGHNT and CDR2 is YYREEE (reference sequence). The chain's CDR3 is CASSRLAGDNGYEQFF.

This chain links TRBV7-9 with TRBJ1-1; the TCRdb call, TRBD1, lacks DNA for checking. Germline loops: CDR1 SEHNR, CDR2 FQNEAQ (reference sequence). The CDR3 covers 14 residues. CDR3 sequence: CASGGGSAGTEAFF. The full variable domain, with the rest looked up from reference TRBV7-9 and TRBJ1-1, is DTGVSQNPRHKITKRGQNVTFRCDPISEHNRLYWYRQTLGQGPEFLTYFQNEAQLEKSRLLSDRFSAERPKGSFSTLEIQRTEQGDSAMYLCASGGGSAGTEAFFGQGTRLTVV.

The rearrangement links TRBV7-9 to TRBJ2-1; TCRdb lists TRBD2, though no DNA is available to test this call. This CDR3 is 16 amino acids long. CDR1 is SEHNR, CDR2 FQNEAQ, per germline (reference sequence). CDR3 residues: CASSFRTSGALSEQFF.

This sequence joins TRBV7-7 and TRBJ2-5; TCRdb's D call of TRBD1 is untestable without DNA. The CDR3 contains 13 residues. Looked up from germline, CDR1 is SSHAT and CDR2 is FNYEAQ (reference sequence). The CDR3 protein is CASSPGWQETQYF.

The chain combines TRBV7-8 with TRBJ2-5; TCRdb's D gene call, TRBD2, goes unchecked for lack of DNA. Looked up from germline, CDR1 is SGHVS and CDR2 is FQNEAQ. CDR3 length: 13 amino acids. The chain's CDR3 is CASSSAWGDSLYF. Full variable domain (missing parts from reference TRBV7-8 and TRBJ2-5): GAGVSQSPRYKVAKRGQDVALRCDPISGHVSLFWYQQALGQGPEFLTYFQNEAQLDKSGLPSDRFFAERPEGSVSTLKIQRTQQEDSAVYLCASSSAWGDSLYFGPGTRLLVL.

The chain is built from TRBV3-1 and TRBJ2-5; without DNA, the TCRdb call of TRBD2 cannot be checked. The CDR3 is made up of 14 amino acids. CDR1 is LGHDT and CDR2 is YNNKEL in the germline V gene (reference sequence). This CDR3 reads CASSVLANQETQYF.

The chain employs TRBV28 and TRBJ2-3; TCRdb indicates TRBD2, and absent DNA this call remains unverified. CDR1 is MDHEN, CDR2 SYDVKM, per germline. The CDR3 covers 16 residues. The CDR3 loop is CASRATGTSGADTQYF.

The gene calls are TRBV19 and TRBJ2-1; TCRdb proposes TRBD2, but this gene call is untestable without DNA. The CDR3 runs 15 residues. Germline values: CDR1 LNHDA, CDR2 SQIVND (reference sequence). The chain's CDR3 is CASSVSSGRLNEQFF.

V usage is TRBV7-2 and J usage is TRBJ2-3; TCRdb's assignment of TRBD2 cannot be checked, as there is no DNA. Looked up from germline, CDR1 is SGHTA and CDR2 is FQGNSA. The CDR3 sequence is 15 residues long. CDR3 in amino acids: CASSLVAGGRDTQYF. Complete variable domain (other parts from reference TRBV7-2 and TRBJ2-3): GAGVSQSPSNKVTEKGKDVELRCDPISGHTALYWYRQSLGQGLEFLIYFQGNSAPDKSGLPSDRFSAERTGGSVSTLTIQRTQQEDSAVYLCASSLVAGGRDTQYFGPGTRLTVL.

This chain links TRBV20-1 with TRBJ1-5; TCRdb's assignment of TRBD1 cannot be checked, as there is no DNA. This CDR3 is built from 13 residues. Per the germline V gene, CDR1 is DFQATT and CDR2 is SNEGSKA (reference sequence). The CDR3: CSAGDMEYQPQHF.

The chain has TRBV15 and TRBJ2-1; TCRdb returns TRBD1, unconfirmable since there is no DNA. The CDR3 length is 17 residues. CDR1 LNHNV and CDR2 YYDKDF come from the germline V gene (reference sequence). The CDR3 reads CATSRLPMGQGVDEQFF.

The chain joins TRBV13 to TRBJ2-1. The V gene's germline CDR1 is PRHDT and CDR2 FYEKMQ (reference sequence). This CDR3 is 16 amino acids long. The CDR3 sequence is CASSLGTLTNYNEQFF.

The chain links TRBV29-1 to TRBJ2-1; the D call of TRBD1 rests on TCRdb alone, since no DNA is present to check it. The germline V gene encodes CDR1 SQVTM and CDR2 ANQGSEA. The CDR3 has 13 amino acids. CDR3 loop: CSVEKGAPDEQFF.

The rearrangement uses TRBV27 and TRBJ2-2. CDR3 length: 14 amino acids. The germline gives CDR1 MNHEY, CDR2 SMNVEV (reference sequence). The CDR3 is CASSLSQNTGELFF.

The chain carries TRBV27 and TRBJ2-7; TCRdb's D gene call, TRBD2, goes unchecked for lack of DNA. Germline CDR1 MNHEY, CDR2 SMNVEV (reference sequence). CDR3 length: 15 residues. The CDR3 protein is CASRSLADYSYEQYF.

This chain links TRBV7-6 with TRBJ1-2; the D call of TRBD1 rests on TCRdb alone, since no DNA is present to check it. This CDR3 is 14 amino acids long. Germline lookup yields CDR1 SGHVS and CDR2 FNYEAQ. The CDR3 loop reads CASSYETGNYGYTF. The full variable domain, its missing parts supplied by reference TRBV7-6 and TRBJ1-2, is GAGVSQSPRYKVTKRGQDVALRCDPISGHVSLYWYRQALGQGPEFLTYFNYEAQQDKSGLPNDRFSAERPEGSISTLTIQRTEQRDSAMYRCASSYETGNYGYTFGSGTRLTVV.